A selection of T cell receptor beta chains follows, all from one sample in a study of cytomegalovirus exposure and HLA in healthy donors. TCRdb's copy holds only in-frame clones and misses some; the assay was immunoSEQ multiplex PCR. The sample yields around 36,000 clones, 86% seen once. Material: PBMCs. The receptor source for this set is a woman aged 40 to 50 in good health and CMV-seropositive. The CDR3 runs from the conserved cysteine through the conserved F or W. The order of the fields is V gene, D gene, J gene, clone size, CDR3 DNA, CDR3 protein. D genes are given only for firm matches. Clone size is given for some rows only: seen once, a few or many times, or a class if the clone is expanded.

v_call: TRBV13
d_call: NA
j_call: TRBJ2-7
clone_size: NA
cdr3_nt: TGTGCCAGCAGCCCCAACTCCTACGAGCAGTACTTC
cdr3_aa: CASSPNSYEQYF

v_call: TRBV2
d_call: NA
j_call: TRBJ1-1
clone_size: NA
cdr3_nt: TGTGCCAGCAGTGGGGAGATGAACACTGAAGCTTTCTTT
cdr3_aa: CASSGEMNTEAFF

v_call: TRBV7-3
d_call: NA
j_call: TRBJ1-1
clone_size: once
cdr3_nt: TGTGCCAGCAGCCCATACCCGGTGCGTTCAAACACTGAAGCTTTCTTT
cdr3_aa: CASSPYPVRSNTEAFF

v_call: TRBV4-3
d_call: NA
j_call: TRBJ2-7
clone_size: NA
cdr3_nt: TGCGCCAGCAGCCAAGGGGGGCCCCTGGGCGAGCAGTACTTC
cdr3_aa: CASSQGGPLGEQYF

v_call: TRBV7-2
d_call: NA
j_call: TRBJ1-1
clone_size: NA
cdr3_nt: TGTGCCAGCAGCTTAGTCTTGAACACTGAAGCTTTCTTT
cdr3_aa: CASSLVLNTEAFF

v_call: TRBV7-3
d_call: NA
j_call: TRBJ2-5
clone_size: NA
cdr3_nt: TGTGCCAGCAGCTTAGGGCCGGCACAAGAGACCCAGTACTTC
cdr3_aa: CASSLGPAQETQYF

v_call: TRBV28
d_call: NA
j_call: TRBJ1-5
clone_size: few
cdr3_nt: TGTGCCAGCAGTTCACGGAATCAGCCCCAGCATTTT
cdr3_aa: CASSSRNQPQHF

v_call: TRBV7-2
d_call: NA
j_call: TRBJ1-2
clone_size: NA
cdr3_nt: TGTGCCAGCAGCTCGCTAGTGCGGGGATATGGCTACACCTTC
cdr3_aa: CASSSLVRGYGYTF

v_call: TRBV5-1
d_call: TRBD1
j_call: TRBJ2-7
clone_size: NA
cdr3_nt: TGCGCCAGCAGCCATGGACAGGGGGCCCACGAGCAGTACTTC
cdr3_aa: CASSHGQGAHEQYF

v_call: TRBV9
d_call: TRBD2
j_call: TRBJ2-1
clone_size: NA
cdr3_nt: TGTGCCAGCAGCGCGACTAGCGGGGAATACAATGAGCAGTTCTTC
cdr3_aa: CASSATSGEYNEQFF

v_call: TRBV11-3
d_call: TRBD1
j_call: TRBJ2-1
clone_size: NA
cdr3_nt: TGTGCCAGCAGCCGCAGGGGGCAAGGTGAGCAGTTCTTC
cdr3_aa: CASSRRGQGEQFF

v_call: TRBV4-1
d_call: NA
j_call: TRBJ1-5
clone_size: NA
cdr3_nt: TGCGCCAGCAGCCAAGAGGGGGCGTTCAATCAGCCCCAGCATTTT
cdr3_aa: CASSQEGAFNQPQHF

v_call: TRBV15
d_call: NA
j_call: TRBJ2-7
clone_size: NA
cdr3_nt: TGTGCCACCAGCATGGACAAGGGCCCCTACGAGCAGTACTTC
cdr3_aa: CATSMDKGPYEQYF

v_call: TRBV5-1
d_call: NA
j_call: TRBJ2-1
clone_size: NA
cdr3_nt: TGCGCCAGCAGCTTACCCCCTCCTAGCAATGAGCAGTTCTTC
cdr3_aa: CASSLPPPSNEQFF